Shown below are 2 T cell receptor beta chains from a single sample sequenced in a study of shared clonotypes between healthy human individuals. The repertoire was sequenced with immunoSEQ multiplex PCR; TCRdb's copy has only in-frame clones and lacks some. Of millions of clones detected, approximately 90% appear once; the ten largest clones hold 0.13% to 0.15%. Sequencing was carried out using naive CD4+ T cells sorted from blood. Subset noted: CD45RA+ positively selected. The receptors come from a man between 18 and 29 years old in good health.

V and J are TRBV5-1 and TRBJ1-5; no definite D call. V lost 0 bases and J lost 2, with 15 bases in between. CDR1 is SGHRS, CDR2 YFSETQ, per germline. The CDR3 extends over 17 amino acids. The CDR3 DNA follows: TGCGCCAGCAGCTTGGGTTCGTCGAGTGGTGGCAATCAGCCCCAGCATTTT. Translated, it gives CASSLGSSSGGNQPQHF.

V and J are TRBV7-9 and TRBJ1-2, with D possibly TRBD1 on 5 matching bases. The ends were cut back, 5 bases at V and 10 bases at J, with 17 bases in the middle. CDR3 size: 13 residues. Germline loops: CDR1 SEHNR, CDR2 FQNEAQ (reference sequence). This CDR3 reads CASSRPGTGDYTF. The CDR3 DNA is TGTGCCAGCAGCCGACCAGGAACAGGAGACTACACCTTC. Together with reference TRBV7-9 and TRBJ1-2, the CDR3 gives the full variable domain: DTGVSQNPRHKITKRGQNVTFRCDPISEHNRLYWYRQTLGQGPEFLTYFQNEAQLEKSRLLSDRFSAERPKGSFSTLEIQRTEQGDSAMYLCASSRPGTGDYTFGSGTRLTVV.